This T cell receptor beta chain was found in a study of CD8 T cells in Susac syndrome. CD8+ and CD4+ T cells from blood underwent TCR beta sequencing, which was carried out in a high-throughput format. Those who served as multiple sclerosis controls were treatment-naive patients with stable or active relapsing-remitting disease. The CD8+ and CD4+ T cells were isolated magnetically using a negative isolation approach, whereas the TEMRA cells were enriched by FACS. Germline V gene sequence: CDR1 MDHEN, CDR2 SYDVKM. CDR3 size: 15 residues. V was clipped by 6 bases and J by 2 bases, with 17 bases between them. RNA amounts of about 0.5 to 1 ug underwent reverse transcription with random hexamers. MiXCR was run by TCRdb on the immunoSEQ multiplex PCR reads, yielding one entry per CDR3 protein. The sample records about 300,000 distinct CDR3 sequences, approximately 91% being singletons. This clonotype has a single count.

The genes are TRBV28 and TRBJ2-7, with a tentative D call TRBD2 (5 bases). This receptor was obtained from a human donor with multiple sclerosis. Material for sequencing was CD8+ T cells from PBMCs. CDR3 coding DNA: TGTGCCAGCAGCCCTCCGGGGTACGGGGCCTACGAGCAGTACTTC. It specifies CASSPPGYGAYEQYF.